The rows below give T cell receptor beta chains drawn from one sample of a study of blood T cell repertoires in COVID-19. Libraries were prepared by immunoSEQ multiplex PCR; TCRdb keeps only in-frame clonotypes and omits some of them. The sample gives 150,000 or so clones, around 86% of which show up once; about an eighth is in the top ten. The sequenced sample was peripheral blood. The receptors originated from a man between 65 and 80 years old who had recovered from COVID-19. CDR3s include the opening cysteine and the closing phenylalanine or tryptophan. D genes are given only for firm matches. Size is omitted from some rows. Given values are once, few, many or a class for expanded clones.

-,TRBJ2-2,TRBD1,TRBV11-2,TGTGCCAGCAGCTTATCAGGGACAGACACCGGGGAGCTGTTTTTT,CASSLSGTDTGELFF
-,TRBJ1-2,TRBD1,TRBV6-1,TGTGCCAGCAGTGAGACGGGACAGGGGCTCGGCTACACCTTC,CASSETGQGLGYTF
-,TRBJ1-4,TRBD1,TRBV5-1,TGCGCCAGCAGCGGCCAGGGGGCAACTAATGAAAAACTGTTTTTT,CASSGQGATNEKLFF
-,TRBJ2-7,-,TRBV6-6,TGTGCCAGCAGTCCCTCTAGCGCCGCTACCTACGAGCAGTACTTC,CASSPSSAATYEQYF
-,TRBJ2-1,TRBD2,TRBV18,TGTGCCAGCTCACCACGGGTACAGGCGGGAGGGCCCTACAATGAGCAGTTCTTC,CASSPRVQAGGPYNEQFF
-,TRBJ1-5,TRBD1,TRBV6-1,TGTGCCAGCAGTGAGACAGGGGCCCATCAGCCCCAGCATTTT,CASSETGAHQPQHF
-,TRBJ1-5,TRBD1,TRBV24-1,TGTGCCACCAGAGGACAGGGCCAAGGCAATCAGCCCCAGCATTTT,CATRGQGQGNQPQHF
-,TRBJ2-1,-,TRBV10-1,TGCGCCAGCAGTCTCAGCGGGCACCCCTCCTACAATGAGCAGTTCTTC,CASSLSGHPSYNEQFF
-,TRBJ1-1,-,TRBV5-1,TGCGCCAGCAGCCCGACAGGAGTTAACACTGAAGCTTTCTTT,CASSPTGVNTEAFF
-,TRBJ2-3,TRBD2,TRBV15,TGTGCCACCAGCAGAGATAGGCCTAGCGGGGGCCTGTGGACGCAGTATTTT,CATSRDRPSGGLWTQYF
-,TRBJ2-7,TRBD2,TRBV18,TGTGCCAGCTCACACGGGGAACTAGCGGGAGGGTACGAGCAGTACTTC,CASSHGELAGGYEQYF
-,TRBJ2-3,-,TRBV28,TGTGCCAGCAGTTTAAGCGGTGGGCCTAGCACAGATACGCAGTATTTT,CASSLSGGPSTDTQYF
-,TRBJ1-2,TRBD1,TRBV4-3,TGCGCCAGCAGCCAAGTCAGGACAGGTTCTGGGGATGGCTACACCTTC,CASSQVRTGSGDGYTF
-,TRBJ2-1,-,TRBV19,TGTGCCAGTAGTCCCCAGAAGGGGGTCGGCGCCTACAATGAGCAGTTCTTC,CASSPQKGVGAYNEQFF
-,TRBJ2-5,-,TRBV3-1/TRBV3-2,TGTGCCAGCAGCCAAGCTAGGCGGACACAAGAGACCCAGTACTTC,CASSQARRTQETQYF
once,TRBJ2-7,TRBD2,TRBV7-2,TGTGCCAGCAGCGCCGCGGGGGGACTACAATACGAGCAGTACTTC,CASSAAGGLQYEQYF
once,TRBJ1-2,TRBD1,TRBV11-2,TGTGCCAGCAGCCGAGACAGGGATCGGGGCTACACCTTC,CASSRDRDRGYTF
-,TRBJ2-3,-,TRBV5-5,TGTGCCAGCAGCTTGGGTGCGGAGCTAGGCACAGATACGCAGTATTTT,CASSLGAELGTDTQYF